These 13 T cell receptor beta chains were sequenced from one sample in a study of technical replicates of blood from a few donors. The table came from immunoSEQ multiplex PCR; TCRdb's copy has only in-frame clones and leaves some out. Of tens of thousands of clones in the sample, nearly 98% were seen once. The sequencing input was T cells isolated from PBMCs. The receptors shown here come from a human donor in good health.

The chain combines TRBV27 with TRBJ2-1; 12 nucleotides align to TRBD2. In germline, CDR1 is MNHEY, CDR2 SMNVEV (reference sequence). Germline trimming cut 6 bases from V and 8 bases from J; bases unmatched to any gene: 5. The CDR3 has 14 residues. The CDR3 protein is CASRVLAGGYEQFF. The CDR3 DNA is TGTGCCAGCAGAGTCCTAGCGGGAGGGTATGAGCAGTTCTTC.

This chain uses TRBV27 with TRBJ2-1; TRBD2 matches at 9 bases. Germline V gene lookup returns CDR1 MNHEY and CDR2 SMNVEV (reference sequence). This CDR3 contains 17 residues. V lost 7 bases to trimming and J lost 8 bases; unmatched junction nucleotides: 18. The CDR3 bases are TGTGCCAGCATCCCCTCTAGCGGGGAGGGCGTCTTCTATGAGCAGTTCTTC. Translation gives CASIPSSGEGVFYEQFF.

The chain links TRBV18 to TRBJ2-5; no clear D. The CDR3 extends over 11 amino acids. Trimming took off 3 bases at V and 5 bases at J, with 4 bases between the two ends. Per germline, CDR1 KGHSH and CDR2 LQKENI. CDR3 in DNA: TGTGCCAGCTCACCCGGGGAGACCCAGTACTTC. Its translation: CASSPGETQYF.

This sequence joins TRBV2 and TRBJ2-2, with a possible D match to TRBD1 (6 bases). Germline V gene lookup returns CDR1 SNHLY and CDR2 FYNNEI. Trimming left V 6 bases short and J 5 bases short, with 22 bases between. This CDR3 has 17 amino acids. The CDR3 DNA reads as TGTGCCAGCAGCAACACAGGGTTATCGCGCAATACCGGGGAGCTGTTTTTT. Amino acids: CASSNTGLSRNTGELFF.

To note about this clone: Here the CDR3 omits its conserved ending phenylalanine or tryptophan, so a read error is the likely source. Because the CDR3's place on the DNA is in doubt, the DNA is left out and the CDR3 is given as listed by TCRdb. This CDR3 reads CAANRDRGFG. The rearrangement uses TRBV7-9 and TRBJ2-7; no check of the table's D call, TRBD1, against the DNA was made. Inclusive of both ends, the CDR3 amounts to 10 amino acids. Germline CDR1 and CDR2: SEHNR and FQNEAQ (reference sequence).

V usage is TRBV30 and J usage is TRBJ1-2; D possibly corresponds to TRBD1 (5 bases). Deletions cut 2 bases from V and 7 bases from J, with 14 bases between. The CDR3 sequence is 13 residues long. Germline loops: CDR1 GTSNPN, CDR2 SVGIG (reference sequence). The CDR3 region has the DNA TGTGCCTGGAGTTCAAGCGAAAGGGGTGGCTACACCTTC. Translation gives CAWSSSERGGYTF.

This chain uses TRBV27 with TRBJ1-5; 9 nucleotides align to TRBD1. Germline V CDR1 and CDR2: MNHEY, SMNVEV (reference sequence). With V trimmed by 1 base and J by 6 bases, 10 bases remained unmatched. The CDR3 covers 17 residues. Written as DNA, the CDR3 is TGTGCCAGCAGTTTATATGGGACAGGGAAATTAAGTCAGCCCCAGCATTTT. This codes for CASSLYGTGKLSQPQHF.

This clone has only one observation. This chain connects TRBV28 to TRBJ1-1, with no clear D. The CDR3 length is 11 residues. The ends were cut back, 5 bases at V and 6 bases at J, with 7 bases in the middle. From germline, CDR1 is MDHEN and CDR2 SYDVKM. CDR3 in DNA: TGTGCCAGCAGTACGACTTCTGAAGCTTTCTTT. Its protein product is CASSTTSEAFF.

V is TRBV7-6 and J is TRBJ1-1; D is ambiguous. The V end lost 3 bases, the J end lost 4 bases, and 9 bases lay between the germline ends. The CDR3 totals 13 residues. The germline CDR1 and CDR2 sequences are SGHVS and FNYEAQ. This CDR3 reads CASSFGGSTEAFF. CDR3 coding DNA: TGTGCCAGCAGCTTTGGAGGGTCCACTGAAGCTTTCTTT.

The chain links TRBV6-1 to TRBJ2-7; 7 bases align to TRBD1. CDR1 is MNHNS and CDR2 is SASEGT in the germline V gene. The CDR3 runs to 16 residues. V dropped 4 bases and J dropped 5; count of bases not matched to a gene: 14. The CDR3 DNA is TGTGCCAGCAGTGCCGACCCGACAGGGCTGGTGGACGAGCAGTACTTC. Translating gives CASSADPTGLVDEQYF.

J is TRBJ2-1 and V is TRBV4-1; 7 positions agree with TRBD2. J was trimmed by 0 bases and V by 6 bases; bases with no gene match: 5. Germline CDR1 and CDR2: MGHRA and YSYEKL. The CDR3 totals 15 residues. The CDR3 bases are TGCGCCAGCAGTCTACCGGGGGGCTCCTACAATGAGCAGTTCTTC. As protein: CASSLPGGSYNEQFF.

This clone was recorded once. The J gene is TRBJ2-3, the V gene TRBV9; D may be TRBD2 (5 bases). This CDR3 comprises 18 residues. V shed 3 bases and J shed 2 bases, with 22 bases lying between them. Per germline, CDR1 SGDLS and CDR2 YYNGEE. CDR3 sequence: CASSARASVAIYTDTQYF. The CDR3 DNA sequence: TGTGCCAGCAGCGCGAGGGCGAGCGTGGCCATATACACAGATACGCAGTATTTT. The variable domain in full, completed from reference TRBV9 and TRBJ2-3, reads DSGVTQTPKHLITATGQRVTLRCSPRSGDLSVYWYQQSLDQGLQFLIQYYNGEERAKGNILERFSAQQFPDLHSELNLSSLELGDSALYFCASSARASVAIYTDTQYFGPGTRLTVL.

J is TRBJ1-1 and V is TRBV5-1; 8 positions match TRBD1. The CDR3 loop spans 15 amino acids. Germline V gene sequence: CDR1 SGHRS, CDR2 YFSETQ. J gave up 5 bases and V 0 bases, and 6 bases lay outside the gene matches. The CDR3 coding sequence is TGCGCCAGCAGCTTGGATCAGGGGGCTGGTACTGAAGCTTTCTTT. This encodes CASSLDQGAGTEAFF.